The 9 T cell receptor beta chains presented below share a single source sample, sequenced in a study of blood T cell repertoires in COVID-19. Data came from immunoSEQ multiplex PCR; TCRdb stores just in-frame clones and leaves some out. The sample includes 300,000 or so clones, roughly 86% of them seen just once. Input material: PBMCs or T cells enriched from blood (not recorded which). The receptors stem from a woman aged 45 to 65 who had been exposed to COVID-19.

DNA of the CDR3: TGTGCCAGCTCACCACCCGGGCGGGGAGGGCAAGAGACCCAGTACTTC. Protein: CASSPPGRGGQETQYF. The chain is built from TRBV18 and TRBJ2-5; 7 nucleotides agree with TRBD2. Germline V CDR1 and CDR2: KGHSH, LQKENI. V was clipped by 0 bases and J by 2 bases; unmatched bases: 6. The CDR3 sequence is 16 residues long.

The chain employs TRBV5-1 and TRBJ2-5; 8 bases are shared with TRBD2. The CDR3 length is 17 residues. Trimming removed 4 bases from V and 2 bases from J; junction bases left unmatched: 13. In germline, CDR1 is SGHRS, CDR2 YFSETQ. CDR3 nucleotides: TGCGCCAGCAGCCCCGGTGGGGCTAGCGGGCCTCAAGAGACCCAGTACTTC. As protein: CASSPGGASGPQETQYF.

This clone was observed once. The chain combines TRBV18 with TRBJ1-5; D is ambiguous. This CDR3 region has 12 residues. V was pared by 3 bases and J by 4 bases, with 4 bases between. Germline V CDR1 and CDR2: KGHSH, LQKENI. CDR3 nucleotides: TGTGCCAGCTCACCGGCAAATCAGCCCCAGCATTTT. It translates to CASSPANQPQHF. Together with reference TRBV18 and TRBJ1-5, the CDR3 gives the full variable domain: NAGVMQNPRHLVRRRGQEARLRCSPMKGHSHVYWYRQLPEEGLKFMVYLQKENIIDESGMPKERFSAEFPKEGPSILRIQQVVRGDSAAYFCASSPANQPQHFGDGTRLSIL.

The genes are TRBV10-3 and TRBJ1-2, with D unresolved. Trimming shortened V by 4 bases and J by 3 bases, and 9 bases separated the two germline ends. Germline-derived CDR1 and CDR2 are ENHRY and SYGVKD. The length of the CDR3 is 13 residues. In nucleotides, the CDR3 is TGTGCCATCAGTGCTGGTCTAGACTATGGCTACACCTTC. It yields the protein CAISAGLDYGYTF.

The rearrangement links TRBV19 to TRBJ2-1; 8 bases fit TRBD2. CDR1 and CDR2 (germline): LNHDA, SQIVND (reference sequence). The CDR3 loop spans 16 amino acids. With V trimmed by 9 bases and J by 3 bases, 13 bases remained unmatched. Written as DNA, the CDR3 is TGTGCCAGCAGGAAGGGAGCGGGGGCCCTCTACAATGAGCAGTTCTTC. Translating it yields CASRKGAGALYNEQFF.

This clone was detected a few times. The rearrangement links TRBV11-3 to TRBJ2-3; a possible D gene is TRBD2 (6 bases). Germline CDR1 and CDR2: SGHNT and YENEEA. V was trimmed by 5 bases and J by 0 bases, leaving 12 bases between them. CDR3 length: 15 amino acids. The CDR3, as DNA: TGTGCCAGCAGCATGTCTAGCGCTAGCACAGATACGCAGTATTTT. It translates to CASSMSSASTDTQYF. The whole variable domain, filled in from reference TRBV11-3 and TRBJ2-3, reads EAGVVQSPRYKIIEKKQPVAFWCNPISGHNTLYWYLQNLGQGPELLIRYENEEAVDDSQLPKDRFSAERLKGVDSTLKIQPAELGDSAVYLCASSMSSASTDTQYFGPGTRLTVL.

With regard to this clone: This same CDR3 is encoded by further DNA sequences in the sample. This chain links TRBV19 with TRBJ2-3; 11 bases map to TRBD1. CDR3 length: 13 residues. V shed 9 bases, J shed 3 bases, and the junction held 2 bases outside the gene matches. Germline values: CDR1 LNHDA, CDR2 SQIVND (reference sequence). CDR3 sequence: CASRDRGTDTQYF. The CDR3 coding sequence is TGTGCCAGCAGGGACAGGGGGACAGATACGCAGTATTTT.

The chain couples TRBV12-3 or TRBV12-4 to TRBJ2-3; D gene ambiguous. The CDR3 is 13 amino acids. Trimming cost V 7 bases and J 4 bases, with 12 bases left between them. The CDR3 here is CASTGSQPDTQYF. In DNA, the CDR3 is TGTGCCAGCACCGGGTCCCAGCCAGATACGCAGTATTTT.

This chain connects TRBV6-5 to TRBJ2-7; TRBD1 agrees at 7 bases. There are 13 residues in the CDR3. Germline loops: CDR1 MNHEY, CDR2 SVGAGI. Unmatched junction bases numbered 12, after V lost 5 bases and J lost 11 bases. The DNA for the CDR3 is TGTGCCAGCAGTCGGGGACAGCCCACGGAGAAGTACTTC. It codes for CASSRGQPTEKYF.